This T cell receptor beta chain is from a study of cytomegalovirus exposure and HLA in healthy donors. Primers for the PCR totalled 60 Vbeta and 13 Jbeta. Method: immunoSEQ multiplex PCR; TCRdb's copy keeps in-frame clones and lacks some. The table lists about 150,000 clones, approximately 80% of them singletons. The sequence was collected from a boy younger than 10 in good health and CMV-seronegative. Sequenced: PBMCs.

For the CDR3, the DNA is TGTGCCAGCCTGGGACTAGCCCCATCCATTCAGTACTTC. It is translated as CASLGLAPSIQYF. This rearrangement joins TRBV2 to TRBJ2-4; 9 bases map to TRBD2. The CDR3 covers 13 residues. The trim removed 8 bases at V and 9 bases at J, leaving 8 bases unmatched. Germline V gene lookup returns CDR1 SNHLY and CDR2 FYNNEI. Full variable domain (outside the CDR3, taken from reference TRBV2 and TRBJ2-4): EPEVTQTPSHQVTQMGQEVILRCVPISNHLYFYWYRQILGQKVEFLVSFYNNEISEKSEIFDDQFSVERPDGSNFTLKIRSTKLEDSAMYFCASLGLAPSIQYFGAGTRLSVL.